The present entry profiles one T cell receptor (beta chain) with its context. Its antigen remains unknown. The data originate from a study of Ad26.COV2.S vaccination and SARS-CoV-2 variants. Stated treatment: roughly 19 received Ad26.COV2.S at low or high dose, single or two shots; roughly five received placebo; per-sample allocation not given. The investigators took samples on day 63 after the first vaccine or placebo injection. The donor was a Boston adult aged 18-55 years. Sequenced by immunoSEQ multiplex PCR; TCRdb stores in-frame clones only, minus some. The top ten hold 3.5% of the sample, which has about 370,000 clones, roughly nine tenths seen once. CDR3 length: 12 amino acids. Germline lookup yields CDR1 SNHLY and CDR2 FYNNEI. V lost 9 bases to trimming and J lost 4 bases, with 12 bases between them. General study points: Spike-specific TCR breadth was greater in vaccine than placebo recipients.

The rearrangement joins TRBV2 to TRBJ1-1; D is uncertain. The source material was peripheral blood, sampled in a trial of Ad26.COV2.S vaccine versus placebo. The receptor was derived from a person aged 18-60 years who received the Ad26.COV2.S COVID-19 vaccine or a placebo. The CDR3 DNA follows: TGTGCCAGTAGATACTCGGCCACTGAAGCTTTCTTT. Amino acid sequence: CASRYSATEAFF.